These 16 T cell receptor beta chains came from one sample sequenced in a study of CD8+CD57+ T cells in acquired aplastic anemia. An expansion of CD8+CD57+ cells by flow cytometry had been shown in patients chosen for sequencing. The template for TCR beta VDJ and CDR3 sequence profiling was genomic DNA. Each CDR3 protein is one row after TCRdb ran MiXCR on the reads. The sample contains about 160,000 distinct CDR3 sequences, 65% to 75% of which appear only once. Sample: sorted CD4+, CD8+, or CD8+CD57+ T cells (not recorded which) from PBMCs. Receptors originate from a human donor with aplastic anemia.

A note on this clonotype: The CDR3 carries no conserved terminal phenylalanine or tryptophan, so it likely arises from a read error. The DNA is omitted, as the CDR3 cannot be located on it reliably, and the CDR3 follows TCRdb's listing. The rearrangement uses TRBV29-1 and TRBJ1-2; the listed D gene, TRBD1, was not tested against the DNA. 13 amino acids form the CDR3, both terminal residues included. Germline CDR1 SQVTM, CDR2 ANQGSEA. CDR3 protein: CSVSEGTGYGYTC.

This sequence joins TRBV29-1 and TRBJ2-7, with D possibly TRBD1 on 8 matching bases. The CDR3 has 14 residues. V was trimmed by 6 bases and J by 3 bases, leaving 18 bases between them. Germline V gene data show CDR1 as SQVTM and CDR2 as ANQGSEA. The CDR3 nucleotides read TGCAGCGTGGGGATACAGGGGGGGGGCTACGAGCAGTACTTC. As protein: CSVGIQGGGYEQYF.

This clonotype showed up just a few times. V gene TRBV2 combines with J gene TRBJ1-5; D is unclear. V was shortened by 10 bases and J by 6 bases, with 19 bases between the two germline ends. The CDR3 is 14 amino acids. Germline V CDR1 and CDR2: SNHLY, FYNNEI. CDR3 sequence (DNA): TGTGCCACAAGGTACGGATTAAGCGGTCAGCCCCAGCATTTT. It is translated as CATRYGLSGQPQHF. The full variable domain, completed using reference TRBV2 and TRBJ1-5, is EPEVTQTPSHQVTQMGQEVILRCVPISNHLYFYWYRQILGQKVEFLVSFYNNEISEKSEIFDDQFSVERPDGSNFTLKIRSTKLEDSAMYFCATRYGLSGQPQHFGDGTRLSIL.

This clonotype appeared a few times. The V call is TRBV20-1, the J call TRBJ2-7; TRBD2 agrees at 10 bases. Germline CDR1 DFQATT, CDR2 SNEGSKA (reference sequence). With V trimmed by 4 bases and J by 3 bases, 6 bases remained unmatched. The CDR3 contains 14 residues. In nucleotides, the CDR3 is TGCAGTGCTACCTGGACTAGCGGAAACTACGAGCAGTACTTC. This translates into CSATWTSGNYEQYF.

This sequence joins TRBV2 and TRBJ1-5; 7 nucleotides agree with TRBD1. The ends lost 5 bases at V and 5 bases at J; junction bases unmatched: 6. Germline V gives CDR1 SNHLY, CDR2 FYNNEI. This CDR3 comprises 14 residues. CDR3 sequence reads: CASSKDRDHQPQHF. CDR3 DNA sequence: TGTGCCAGCAGTAAAGACAGGGACCATCAGCCCCAGCATTTT. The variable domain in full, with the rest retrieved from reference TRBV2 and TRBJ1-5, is EPEVTQTPSHQVTQMGQEVILRCVPISNHLYFYWYRQILGQKVEFLVSFYNNEISEKSEIFDDQFSVERPDGSNFTLKIRSTKLEDSAMYFCASSKDRDHQPQHFGDGTRLSIL.

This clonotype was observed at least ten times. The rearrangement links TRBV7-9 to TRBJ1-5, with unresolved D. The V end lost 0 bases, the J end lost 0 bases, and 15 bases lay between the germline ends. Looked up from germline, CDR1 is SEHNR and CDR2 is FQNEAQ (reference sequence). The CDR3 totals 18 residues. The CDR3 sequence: CASSLALIGQDSNQPQHF. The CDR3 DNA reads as TGTGCCAGCAGCTTAGCGCTGATAGGGCAGGATAGCAATCAGCCCCAGCATTTT.

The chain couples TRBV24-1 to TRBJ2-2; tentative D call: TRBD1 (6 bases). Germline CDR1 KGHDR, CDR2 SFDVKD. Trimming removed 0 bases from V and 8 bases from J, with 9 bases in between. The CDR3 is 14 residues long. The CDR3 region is CATSDLTGSGELFF. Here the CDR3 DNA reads TGTGCCACCAGTGATTTGACAGGGTCGGGGGAGCTGTTTTTT.

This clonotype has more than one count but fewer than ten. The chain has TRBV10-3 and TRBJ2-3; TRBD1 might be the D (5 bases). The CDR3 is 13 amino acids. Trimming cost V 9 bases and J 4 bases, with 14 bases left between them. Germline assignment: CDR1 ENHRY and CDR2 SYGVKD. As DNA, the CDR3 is TGTGCCATGAGCGATGGGGCCCCAGATACGCAGTATTTT. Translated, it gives CAMSDGAPDTQYF.

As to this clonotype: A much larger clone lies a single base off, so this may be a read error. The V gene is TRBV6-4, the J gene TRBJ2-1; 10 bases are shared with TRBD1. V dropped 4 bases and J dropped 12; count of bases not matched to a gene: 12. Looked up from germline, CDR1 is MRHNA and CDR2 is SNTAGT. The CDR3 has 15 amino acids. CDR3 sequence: CASSGGTGDIDGQFF. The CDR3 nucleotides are TGTGCCAGCAGTGGGGGGACAGGGGATATTGATGGGCAGTTCTTC.

The CDR3 DNA is TGTGCCAGCAGTTTAAAGGTTGGACTAGTGTCCTCTACGGAGCAGTACTTC. It is translated as CASSLKVGLVSSTEQYF. This chain joins TRBV27 and TRBJ2-7; 7 positions match TRBD2. Germline V gene data show CDR1 as MNHEY and CDR2 as SMNVEV (reference sequence). The V segment lost 2 bases and the J segment 7 bases; nucleotides outside the gene matches: 17. The CDR3 runs to 17 residues.

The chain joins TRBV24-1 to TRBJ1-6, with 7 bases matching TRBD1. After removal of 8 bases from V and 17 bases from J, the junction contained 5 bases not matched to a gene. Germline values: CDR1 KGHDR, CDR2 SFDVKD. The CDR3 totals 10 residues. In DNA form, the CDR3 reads TGTGCCACCAAGATTGACAGGGTCCACTTT. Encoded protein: CATKIDRVHF.

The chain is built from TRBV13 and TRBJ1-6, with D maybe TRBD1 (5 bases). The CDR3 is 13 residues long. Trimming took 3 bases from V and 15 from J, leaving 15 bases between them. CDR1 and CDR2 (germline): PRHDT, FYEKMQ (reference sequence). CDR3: CASSFGGRDHLHF. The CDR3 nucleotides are TGTGCCAGCAGCTTCGGGGGAAGGGATCACCTCCACTTT.

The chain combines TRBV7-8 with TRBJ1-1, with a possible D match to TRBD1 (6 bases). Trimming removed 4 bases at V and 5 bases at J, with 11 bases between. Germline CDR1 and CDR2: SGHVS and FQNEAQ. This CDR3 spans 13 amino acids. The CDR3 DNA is TGTGCCAGCAGCTCCACAGGGAGGACTGAAGCTTTCTTT. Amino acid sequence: CASSSTGRTEAFF.

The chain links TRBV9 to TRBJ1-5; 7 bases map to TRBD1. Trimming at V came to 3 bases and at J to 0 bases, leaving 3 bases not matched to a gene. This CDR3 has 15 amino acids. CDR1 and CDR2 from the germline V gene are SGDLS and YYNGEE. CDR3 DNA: TGTGCCAGCAGCGGAGGGGGCTATAGCAATCAGCCCCAGCATTTT. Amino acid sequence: CASSGGGYSNQPQHF.

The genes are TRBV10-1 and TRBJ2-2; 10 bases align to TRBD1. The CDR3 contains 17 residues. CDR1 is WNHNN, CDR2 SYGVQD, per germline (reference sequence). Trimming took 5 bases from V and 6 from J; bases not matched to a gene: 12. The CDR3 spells CASSPSLGTGVSGELFF. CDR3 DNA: TGCGCCAGCAGTCCTTCCCTCGGGACAGGGGTTTCCGGGGAGCTGTTTTTT.

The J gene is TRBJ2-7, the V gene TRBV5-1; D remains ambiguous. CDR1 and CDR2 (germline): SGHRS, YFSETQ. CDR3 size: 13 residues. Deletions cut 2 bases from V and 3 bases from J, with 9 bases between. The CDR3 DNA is TGCGCCAGCAGCTTCGCCAGTTTCTACGAGCAGTACTTC. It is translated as CASSFASFYEQYF.